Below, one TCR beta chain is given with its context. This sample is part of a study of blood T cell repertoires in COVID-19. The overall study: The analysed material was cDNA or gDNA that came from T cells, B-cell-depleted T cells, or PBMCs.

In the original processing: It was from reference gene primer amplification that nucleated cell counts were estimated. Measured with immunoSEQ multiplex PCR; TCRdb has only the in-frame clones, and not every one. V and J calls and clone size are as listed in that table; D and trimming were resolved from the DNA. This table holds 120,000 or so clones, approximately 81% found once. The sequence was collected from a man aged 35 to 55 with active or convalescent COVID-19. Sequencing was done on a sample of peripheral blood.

The CDR3 sequence: CSASSYTEAFF. In DNA form, the CDR3 reads TGCAGTGCTAGCAGTTACACTGAAGCTTTCTTT. The V call is TRBV20-1, the J call TRBJ1-1, with D uncertain. CDR1 is DFQATT and CDR2 is SNEGSKA in the germline V gene (reference sequence). Trimming cost V 3 bases and J 3 bases, with 5 bases left between them. CDR3 length: 11 amino acids.